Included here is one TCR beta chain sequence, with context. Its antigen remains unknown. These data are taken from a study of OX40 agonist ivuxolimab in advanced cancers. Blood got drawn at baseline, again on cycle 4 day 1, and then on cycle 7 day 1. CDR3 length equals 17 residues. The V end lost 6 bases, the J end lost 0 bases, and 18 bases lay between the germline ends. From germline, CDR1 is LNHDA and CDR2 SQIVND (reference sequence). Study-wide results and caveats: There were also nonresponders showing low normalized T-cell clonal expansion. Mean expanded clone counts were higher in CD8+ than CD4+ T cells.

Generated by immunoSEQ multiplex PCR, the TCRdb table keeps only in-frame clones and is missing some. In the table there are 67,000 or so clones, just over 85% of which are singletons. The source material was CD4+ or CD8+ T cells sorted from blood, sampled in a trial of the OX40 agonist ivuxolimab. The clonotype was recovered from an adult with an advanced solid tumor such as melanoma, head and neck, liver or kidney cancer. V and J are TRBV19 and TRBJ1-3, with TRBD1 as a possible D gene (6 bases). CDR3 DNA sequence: TGTGCCAGTAGAATCAGGGGACACCTAACCTCTGGAAACACCATATATTTT. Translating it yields CASRIRGHLTSGNTIYF.